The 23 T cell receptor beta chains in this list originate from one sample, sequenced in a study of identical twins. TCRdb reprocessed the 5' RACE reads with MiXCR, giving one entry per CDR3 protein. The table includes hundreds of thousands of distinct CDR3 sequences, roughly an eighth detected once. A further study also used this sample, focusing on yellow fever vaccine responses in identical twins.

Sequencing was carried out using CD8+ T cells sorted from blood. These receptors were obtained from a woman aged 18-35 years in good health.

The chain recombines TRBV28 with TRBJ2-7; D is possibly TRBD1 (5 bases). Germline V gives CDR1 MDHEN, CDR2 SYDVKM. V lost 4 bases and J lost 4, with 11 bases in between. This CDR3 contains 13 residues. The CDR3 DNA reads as TGTGCCAGCAGTTCTGGGGCTCGGTACGAGCAGTACGTC. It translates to CASSSGARYEQYV.

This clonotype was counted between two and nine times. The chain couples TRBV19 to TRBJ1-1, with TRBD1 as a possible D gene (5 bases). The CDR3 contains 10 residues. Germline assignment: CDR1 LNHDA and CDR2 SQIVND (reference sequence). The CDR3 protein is CGSKGAEAFF. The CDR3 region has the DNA TGTGGTAGTAAAGGGGCTGAAGCTTTCTTT.

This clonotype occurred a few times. CDR3 region: CASSYTTGETQYF. CDR3 DNA: TGTGCCAGCAGTTACACGACCGGAGAGACCCAGTACTTC. V and J are TRBV6-5 and TRBJ2-5; D is unresolved. Trimming took off 2 bases at V and 4 bases at J, with 8 bases between the two ends. Germline CDR1 and CDR2: MNHEY and SVGAGI. The length of the CDR3 is 13 residues.

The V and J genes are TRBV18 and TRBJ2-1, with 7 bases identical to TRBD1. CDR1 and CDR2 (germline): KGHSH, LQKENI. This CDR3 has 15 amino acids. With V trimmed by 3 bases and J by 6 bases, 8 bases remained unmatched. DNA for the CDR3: TGTGCCAGCTCACCGGTGACAGGGATGGGCAATGAGCAGTTCTTC. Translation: CASSPVTGMGNEQFF.

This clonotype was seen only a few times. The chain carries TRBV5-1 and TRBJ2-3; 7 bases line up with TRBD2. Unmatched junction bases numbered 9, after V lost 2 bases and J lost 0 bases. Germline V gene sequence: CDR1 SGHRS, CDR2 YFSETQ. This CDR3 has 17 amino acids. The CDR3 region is CASSFLGGGISTDTQYF. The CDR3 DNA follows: TGCGCCAGCAGCTTCCTGGGGGGGGGTATAAGCACAGATACGCAGTATTTT.

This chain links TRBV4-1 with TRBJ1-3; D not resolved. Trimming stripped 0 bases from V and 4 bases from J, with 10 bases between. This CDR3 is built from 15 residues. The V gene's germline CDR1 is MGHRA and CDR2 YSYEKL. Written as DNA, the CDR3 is TGCGCCAGCAGCCAAGAAGGACTGCTCGGAAACACCATATATTTT. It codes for CASSQEGLLGNTIYF.

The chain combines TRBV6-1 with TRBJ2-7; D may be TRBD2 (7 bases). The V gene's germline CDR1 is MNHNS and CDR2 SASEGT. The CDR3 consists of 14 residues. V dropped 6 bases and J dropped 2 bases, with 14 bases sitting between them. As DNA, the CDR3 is TGTGCCAGCAGCAGGGGAGGGAATGCCTACGAGCAGTACTTC. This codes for CASSRGGNAYEQYF.

CDR3 in amino acids: CASSYSQGGNTEAFF. DNA for the CDR3: TGTGCCAGCAGTTACTCGCAGGGGGGGAACACTGAAGCTTTCTTT. V is TRBV6-5 and J is TRBJ1-1; 7 nucleotides agree with TRBD1. In germline, CDR1 is MNHEY, CDR2 SVGAGI. Germline trimming cut 0 bases from V and 1 base from J; bases unmatched to any gene: 2. The CDR3 totals 15 residues.

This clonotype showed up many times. The CDR3 here is CASSQDFPGSSYEQYF. The CDR3 coding sequence is TGCGCCAGCAGCCAAGACTTCCCGGGTAGCTCCTACGAGCAGTACTTC. This chain links TRBV4-1 with TRBJ2-7; D is unclear. Per germline, CDR1 MGHRA and CDR2 YSYEKL. The CDR3 totals 16 residues. With 0 bases removed from V and 0 bases from J, the gap between germline ends came to 12 bases.

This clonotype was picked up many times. The CDR3 is CASNLWRDTEAFF. The CDR3 DNA sequence: TGTGCCAGCAATCTCTGGAGGGACACTGAAGCTTTCTTT. The gene calls are TRBV27 and TRBJ1-1; D call uncertain. This CDR3 contains 13 residues. Trimming pared 7 bases from V and 3 bases from J, leaving 12 bases between. Germline CDR1 MNHEY, CDR2 SMNVEV (reference sequence).

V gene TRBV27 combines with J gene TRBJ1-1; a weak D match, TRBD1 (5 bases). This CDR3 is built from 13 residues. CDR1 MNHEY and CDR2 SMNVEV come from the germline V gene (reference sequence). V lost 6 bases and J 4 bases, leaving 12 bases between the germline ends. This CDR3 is CASRSSGGTEAFF. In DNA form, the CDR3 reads TGTGCCAGCAGAAGTTCGGGGGGCACTGAAGCTTTCTTT.

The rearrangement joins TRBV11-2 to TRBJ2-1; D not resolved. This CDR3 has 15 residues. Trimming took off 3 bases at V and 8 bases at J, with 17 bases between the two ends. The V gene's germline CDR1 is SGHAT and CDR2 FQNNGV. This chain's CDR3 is CASSFLSGPNDEQFF. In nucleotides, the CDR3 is TGTGCCAGCAGCTTTCTGTCTGGCCCAAACGATGAGCAGTTCTTC.

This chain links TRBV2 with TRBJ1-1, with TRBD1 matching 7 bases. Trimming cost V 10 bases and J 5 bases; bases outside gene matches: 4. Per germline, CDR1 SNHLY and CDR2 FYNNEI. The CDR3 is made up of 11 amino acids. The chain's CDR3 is CATRGATEAFF. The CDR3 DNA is TGTGCCACCAGGGGGGCTACTGAAGCTTTCTTT.

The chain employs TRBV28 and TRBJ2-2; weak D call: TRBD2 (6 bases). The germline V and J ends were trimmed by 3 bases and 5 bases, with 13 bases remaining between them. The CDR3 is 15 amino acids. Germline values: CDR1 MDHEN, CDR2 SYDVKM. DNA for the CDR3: TGTGCCAGCAGTTTGGAGGGACCCCCGACCGGGGAGCTGTTTTTT. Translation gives CASSLEGPPTGELFF.

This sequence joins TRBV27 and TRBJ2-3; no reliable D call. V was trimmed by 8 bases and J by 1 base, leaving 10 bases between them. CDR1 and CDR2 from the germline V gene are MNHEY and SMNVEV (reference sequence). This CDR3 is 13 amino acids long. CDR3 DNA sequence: TGTGCCAGCTGCCACGGTGGCACAGATACGCAGTATTTT. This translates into CASCHGGTDTQYF.

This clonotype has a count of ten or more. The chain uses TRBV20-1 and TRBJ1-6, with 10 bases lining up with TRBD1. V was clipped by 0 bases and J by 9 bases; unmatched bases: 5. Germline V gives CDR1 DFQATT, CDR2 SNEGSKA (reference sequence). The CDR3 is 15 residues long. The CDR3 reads CSARDPGQGSSPLHF. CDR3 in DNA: TGCAGTGCTAGAGACCCGGGACAGGGGAGTTCACCCCTCCACTTT.

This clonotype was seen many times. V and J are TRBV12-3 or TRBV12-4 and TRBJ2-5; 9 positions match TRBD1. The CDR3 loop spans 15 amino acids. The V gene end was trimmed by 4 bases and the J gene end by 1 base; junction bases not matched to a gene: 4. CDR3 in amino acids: CASSWDRAGQETQYF. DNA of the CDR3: TGTGCCAGCAGTTGGGACAGGGCTGGCCAAGAGACCCAGTACTTC.

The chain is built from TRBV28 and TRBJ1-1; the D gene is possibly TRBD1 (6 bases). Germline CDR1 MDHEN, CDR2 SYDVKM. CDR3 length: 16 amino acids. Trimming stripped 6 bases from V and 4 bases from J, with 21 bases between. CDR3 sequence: CASSPFRGGVGTEAFF. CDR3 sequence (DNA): TGTGCCAGCAGCCCTTTTCGGGGGGGCGTAGGCACTGAAGCTTTCTTT.

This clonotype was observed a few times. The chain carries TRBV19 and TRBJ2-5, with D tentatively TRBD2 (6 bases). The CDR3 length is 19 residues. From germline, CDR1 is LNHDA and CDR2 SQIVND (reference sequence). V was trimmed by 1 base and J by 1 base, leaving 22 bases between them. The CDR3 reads CASSIASSWGGTPQETQYF. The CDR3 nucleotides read TGTGCCAGTAGTATAGCATCTTCTTGGGGCGGGACCCCCCAAGAGACCCAGTACTTC.

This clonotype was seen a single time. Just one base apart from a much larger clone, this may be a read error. CDR3 bases: TGTGCCAACGAACCGGGACAGGGGGTCGTAGGTGAGCAGTTCTTC. It specifies CANEPGQGVVGEQFF. The chain couples TRBV10-3 to TRBJ2-1; 11 bases map to TRBD1. V lost 10 bases, J lost 9 bases, and 14 bases stayed unmatched. The CDR3 consists of 15 residues. Germline-derived CDR1 and CDR2 are ENHRY and SYGVKD.

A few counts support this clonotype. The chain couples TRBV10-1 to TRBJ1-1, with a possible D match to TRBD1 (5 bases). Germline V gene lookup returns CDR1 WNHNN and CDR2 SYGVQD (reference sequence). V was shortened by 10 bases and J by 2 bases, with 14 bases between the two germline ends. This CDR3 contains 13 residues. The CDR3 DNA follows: TGCGCCACCATGGACAACTCCAACACTGAAGCTTTCTTT. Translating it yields CATMDNSNTEAFF.

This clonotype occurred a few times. The CDR3 coding sequence is TGTGCCAGCAGCCAAACCGGGACCGTCTACAATGAGCAGTTCTTC. Encoded protein: CASSQTGTVYNEQFF. V gene TRBV14 combines with J gene TRBJ2-1, with D tentatively TRBD1 or TRBD2 (5 bases each). Deletions cut 2 bases from V and 3 bases from J, with 11 bases between. Germline lookup yields CDR1 SGHDN and CDR2 FVKESK. CDR3 size: 15 residues.

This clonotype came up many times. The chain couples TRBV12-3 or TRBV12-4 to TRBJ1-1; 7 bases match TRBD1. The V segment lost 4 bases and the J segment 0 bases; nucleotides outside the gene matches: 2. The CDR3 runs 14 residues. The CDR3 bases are TGTGCCAGCAGTTCCGGACAGGTGAACACTGAAGCTTTCTTT. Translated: CASSSGQVNTEAFF.